This T cell receptor (beta chain) was captured in a study of T cell changes during pregnancy in multiple sclerosis. Germline trimming cut 8 bases from V and 4 bases from J; bases unmatched to any gene: 4. Germline V CDR1 and CDR2: MGHRA, YSYEKL. The CDR3 runs to 12 residues. TCRdb keeps only in-frame clones here, not all; method: immunoSEQ multiplex PCR. Of 80,000 to 130,000 clones listed, around 93% are singletons. This chain links TRBV4-1 with TRBJ1-2; 7 nucleotides line up with TRBD1. Sequenced material: peripheral blood, taken before pregnancy. This sequence originates from a female donor with multiple sclerosis, enrolled in a pregnancy study. The CDR3 sequence: CASGTAAYGYTF. The CDR3 nucleotides read TGCGCCAGCGGGACAGCCGCCTATGGCTACACCTTC.